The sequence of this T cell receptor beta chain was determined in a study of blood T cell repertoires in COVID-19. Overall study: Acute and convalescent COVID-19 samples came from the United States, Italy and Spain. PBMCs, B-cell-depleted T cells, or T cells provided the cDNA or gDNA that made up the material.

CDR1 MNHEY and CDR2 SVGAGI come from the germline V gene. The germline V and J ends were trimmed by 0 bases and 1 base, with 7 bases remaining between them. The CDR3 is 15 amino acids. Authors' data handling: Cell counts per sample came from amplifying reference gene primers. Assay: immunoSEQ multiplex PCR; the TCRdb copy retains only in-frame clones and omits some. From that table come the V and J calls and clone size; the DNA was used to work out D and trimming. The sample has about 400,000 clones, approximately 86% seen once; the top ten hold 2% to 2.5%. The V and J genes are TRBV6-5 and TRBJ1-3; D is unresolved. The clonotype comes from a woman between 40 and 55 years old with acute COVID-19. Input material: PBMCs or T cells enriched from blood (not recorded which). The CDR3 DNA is TGTGCCAGCAGTTACTCCGAAGAGTCTGGAAACACCATATATTTT. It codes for CASSYSEESGNTIYF.